This TCR beta chain comes out of a study of blood T cell repertoires in COVID-19. Study context: Some COVID-19 samples were acute and others convalescent; all came from the United States, Italy and Spain.

The ends lost 3 bases at V and 2 bases at J; junction bases unmatched: 5. The CDR3 is 15 amino acids. Germline V lookup: CDR1 KGHSH, CDR2 LQKENI. Per the original methods: Counts of nucleated cells, estimated from reference gene primer amplification, were obtained. Clones were read by immunoSEQ multiplex PCR, and TCRdb kept only the in-frame ones, dropping some. That table furnishes V, J and clone size, whereas the DNA furnished D and trimming. The table has 150,000 to 200,000 clones, roughly 88% seen once. The chain combines TRBV18 with TRBJ1-2; 8 bases fit TRBD1. Sequencing was done on a sample of peripheral blood. This sequence originates from a woman of 80 years or more with active or convalescent COVID-19. The CDR3 reads CASSPRTGTNYGYTF. The CDR3 coding sequence is TGTGCCAGCTCACCTCGGACAGGGACCAACTATGGCTACACCTTC.